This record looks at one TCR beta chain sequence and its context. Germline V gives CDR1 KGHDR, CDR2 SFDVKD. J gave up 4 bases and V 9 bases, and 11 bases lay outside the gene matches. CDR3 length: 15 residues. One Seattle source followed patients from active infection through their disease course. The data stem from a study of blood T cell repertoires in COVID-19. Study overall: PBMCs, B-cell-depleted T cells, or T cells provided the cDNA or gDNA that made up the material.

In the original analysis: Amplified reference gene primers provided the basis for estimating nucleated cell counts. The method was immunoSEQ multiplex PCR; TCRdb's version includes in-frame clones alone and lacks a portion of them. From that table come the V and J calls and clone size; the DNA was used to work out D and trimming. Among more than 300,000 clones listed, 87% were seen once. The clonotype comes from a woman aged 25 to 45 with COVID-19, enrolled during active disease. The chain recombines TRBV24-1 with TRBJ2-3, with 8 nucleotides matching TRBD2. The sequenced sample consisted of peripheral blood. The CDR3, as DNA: TGTGCCACCGGGTTAGCGGGAACGAGTTCAGATACGCAGTATTTT. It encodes CATGLAGTSSDTQYF.